This T cell receptor (beta chain) comes out of a study of blood T cell repertoires in COVID-19. Libraries were prepared by immunoSEQ multiplex PCR; TCRdb keeps only in-frame clonotypes and omits some of them. The sample records about 180,000 clones, 86% being singletons. The germline CDR1 and CDR2 sequences are MNHEY and SVGAGI. The trim removed 7 bases at V and 5 bases at J, leaving 10 bases unmatched. This CDR3 contains 14 residues. The specimen was PBMCs or T cells enriched from blood (not recorded which). The source is a woman in her twenties or thirties who had recovered from COVID-19. The gene calls are TRBV6-5 and TRBJ2-5; 7 bases match TRBD2. DNA for the CDR3: TGTGCCAGCAATAGGGAGGGCCGGGGGGAGACCCAGTACTTC. This gives the protein CASNREGRGETQYF.